Listed below are T cell receptor beta chains from one sample, sequenced in a study of blood T cell repertoires in COVID-19. The assay was immunoSEQ multiplex PCR, and TCRdb's table has in-frame clones only and misses some. This sample carries 200,000 to 300,000 clones, around 87% of them seen once, and the ten largest clones take 2% to 2.5%. Input material: peripheral blood. These receptors were collected from a woman in her fifties or sixties with acute or convalescent COVID-19. CDR3s include the opening cysteine and the closing phenylalanine or tryptophan. D genes are given only for firm matches. Only some rows state a clone size, as once, few, many or a class for expanded clones.

TRBJ2-1 | TRBV27 | TRBD1 | . | CASSQGGQGVDHEQFF | TGTGCCAGCAGCCAGGGGGGACAGGGGGTTGATCATGAGCAGTTCTTC
TRBJ2-7 | TRBV19 | TRBD2 | once | CASSPYRTSGSSYEQYF | TGTGCCAGTAGTCCCTACCGGACTAGCGGGAGCTCCTACGAGCAGTACTTC
TRBJ1-1 | TRBV2 | TRBD1 | . | CADSTLTGPTEAFF | TGTGCCGATAGCACTCTGACAGGGCCCACTGAAGCTTTCTTT
TRBJ1-5 | TRBV12-2 | . | . | CARTDGGDCNQPQHF | TGTGCAAGAACCGACGGGGGGGACTGCAATCAGCCCCAGCATTTT
TRBJ1-2 | TRBV4-1 | . | . | CASSQEGQIGGYTF | TGCGCCAGCAGCCAAGAAGGACAGATAGGCGGCTACACCTTC
TRBJ1-4 | TRBV11-2 | TRBD1 | . | CASSSGGNSASGVLFF | TGTGCCAGCAGCTCAGGGGGTAACAGCGCGTCGGGTGTACTGTTTTTT
TRBJ2-7 | TRBV6-5 | TRBD1 | . | CASSYSDRGYEQYF | TGTGCCAGCAGTTACTCGGACAGGGGCTACGAGCAGTACTTC
TRBJ2-1 | TRBV2 | . | . | CASSRDLASYNEQFF | TGTGCCAGCAGCCGGGACTTGGCCTCCTACAATGAGCAGTTCTTC
TRBJ2-3 | TRBV18 | TRBD2 | . | CASRPGGLYTDTQYF | TGTGCCAGCCGGCCGGGAGGGCTTTACACAGATACGCAGTATTTT
TRBJ2-7 | TRBV3-1/TRBV3-2 | . | . | CASSQKRFEQYF | TGTGCCAGCAGCCAAAAGAGGTTCGAGCAGTACTTC
TRBJ1-2 | TRBV9 | . | . | CASSPRTDYGYTF | TGTGCCAGCAGCCCAAGGACAGACTATGGCTACACCTTC
TRBJ1-5 | TRBV28 | . | few | CASSSITGSNQPQHF | TGTGCCAGCAGTTCAATAACAGGGTCCAATCAGCCCCAGCATTTT
TRBJ1-5 | TRBV27 | TRBD1 | . | CASSRTTRTGPNQPQHF | TGTGCCAGCAGTCGTACGACCAGGACAGGGCCGAATCAGCCCCAGCATTTT
TRBJ1-2 | TRBV7-2 | . | . | CASSYNRQGRDGYTF | TGTGCCAGCAGCTACAACCGTCAGGGGAGGGATGGCTACACCTTC
TRBJ1-4 | TRBV6-6 | TRBD1 | . | CASSPPLGTDNEKLFF | TGTGCCAGCAGTCCCCCCCTGGGGACAGATAATGAAAAACTGTTTTTT
TRBJ1-1 | TRBV7-3 | . | few | CASSEQAGNTEAFF | TGTGCCAGCAGCGAACAGGCTGGCAACACTGAAGCTTTCTTT
TRBJ2-7 | TRBV6-5 | TRBD2 | . | CASREGGGSYEQYF | TGTGCCAGCAGGGAGGGCGGCGGGAGCTACGAGCAGTACTTC
TRBJ2-5 | TRBV5-1 | . | once | CASSSTGVGIETQYF | TGCGCCAGCAGCTCAACGGGGGTTGGGATAGAGACCCAGTACTTC
TRBJ2-7 | TRBV18 | TRBD1 | . | CASTRQGTFYEQYF | TGTGCCAGCACACGACAGGGGACTTTCTACGAGCAGTACTTC
TRBJ1-2 | TRBV28 | TRBD1 | . | CASSTTGGGYTF | TGTGCCAGCAGCACAACAGGGGGAGGCTACACCTTC
TRBJ1-4 | TRBV7-6 | . | . | CASSLAPGREKLFF | TGTGCCAGCAGCTTAGCACCAGGAAGGGAAAAACTGTTTTTT
TRBJ2-4 | TRBV7-2 | TRBD2 | once | CASSLASGSIQGIQYF | TGTGCCAGCAGCTTAGCTAGCGGGAGTATACAAGGCATTCAGTACTTC
TRBJ2-7 | TRBV19 | TRBD1 | . | CASRPGTGNSYEQYF | TGTGCCAGTAGACCCGGGACAGGCAACTCCTACGAGCAGTACTTC
TRBJ1-6 | TRBV4-1 | TRBD1 | . | CASSDREDSPLHF | TGCGCCAGCAGCGACAGGGAGGATTCACCCCTCCACTTT
TRBJ2-2 | TRBV28 | TRBD1 | . | CASIYAQGAHGELFF | TGTGCCAGCATTTACGCCCAGGGGGCGCACGGGGAGCTGTTTTTT
TRBJ1-1 | TRBV2 | . | . | CASSEGGRNTEAFF | TGTGCCAGCAGTGAAGGGGGCAGGAACACTGAAGCTTTCTTT
TRBJ2-7 | TRBV5-1 | TRBD1 | . | CASSGQGYEQYF | TGCGCCAGCAGCGGACAGGGCTACGAGCAGTACTTC